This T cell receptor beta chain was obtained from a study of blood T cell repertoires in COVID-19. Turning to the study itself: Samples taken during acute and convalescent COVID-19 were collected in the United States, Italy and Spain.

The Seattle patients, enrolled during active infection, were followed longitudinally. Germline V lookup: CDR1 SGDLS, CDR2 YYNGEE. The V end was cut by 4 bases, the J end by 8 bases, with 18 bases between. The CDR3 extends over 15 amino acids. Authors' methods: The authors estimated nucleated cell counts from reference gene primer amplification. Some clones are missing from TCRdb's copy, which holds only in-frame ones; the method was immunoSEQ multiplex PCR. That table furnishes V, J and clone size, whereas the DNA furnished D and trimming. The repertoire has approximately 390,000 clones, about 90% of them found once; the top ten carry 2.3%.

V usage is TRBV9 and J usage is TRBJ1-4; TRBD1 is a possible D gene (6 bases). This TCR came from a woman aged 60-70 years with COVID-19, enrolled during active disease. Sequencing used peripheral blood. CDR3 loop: CASSPGMGAREKLFF. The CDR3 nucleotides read TGTGCCAGCAGCCCGGGGATGGGGGCTCGGGAAAAACTGTTTTTT.